The rows below give T cell receptor beta chains drawn from one sample of a study of identical twins. TCRdb processed the 5' RACE reads anew with MiXCR; each CDR3 protein has one entry. The top ten clones hold more than 5% of a sample with fewer than 250,000 distinct CDR3 sequences, 6.5% to 9% of them seen once. These data also featured in a second study, about yellow fever vaccine responses in identical twins.

Sample: CD8+ T cells sorted from blood. These receptor sequences come from a woman between 18 and 30 years old in good health. Both conserved end residues are trimmed from each CDR3. A D gene is named only where the DNA matches it firmly.

V gene	CDR3 length	D gene	J gene	CDR3 protein
TRBV5-5	13	-	TRBJ2-1	AMGPWRACYNEQF
TRBV7-8	14	-	TRBJ2-7	ASSLGGAAPSHEQY
TRBV12-3/TRBV12-4	13	-	TRBJ1-5	ASSLVSGINQPQH
TRBV6-2/TRBV6-3	14	-	TRBJ2-2	ASSPWGTQNTGELF
TRBV24-1	12	-	TRBJ1-5	ATSEWGQNQPQH
TRBV28	13	TRBD2	TRBJ2-3	ASSFPGLAGGTQY
TRBV28	14	TRBD2	TRBJ2-5	ASRTGLAGGRETQY
TRBV6-1	9	TRBD1	TRBJ1-1	ASRATGAAF
TRBV15	12	-	TRBJ1-5	ATSIIEDNQPQH
TRBV20-1	11	-	TRBJ2-7	SARGTTPLEQY
TRBV20-1	13	-	TRBJ2-5	SAREEAGRQETQY
TRBV7-9	13	TRBD1	TRBJ2-5	ASSLADRVQETQY
TRBV28	12	TRBD1	TRBJ1-5	AARDSTSNQPQH
TRBV11-3	11	-	TRBJ2-7	ASSLPAGYEQY
TRBV7-8	10	-	TRBJ2-7	ASSLTRNEQY
TRBV27	14	-	TRBJ2-1	ASSLERTLGYNEQF
TRBV5-1	12	TRBD2	TRBJ2-7	ASRGTSGRYEQY
TRBV29-1	11	TRBD1	TRBJ2-7	SVETGDEYEQY
TRBV27	12	-	TRBJ2-4	ASSLRFSNDIQY
TRBV6-1	12	-	TRBJ1-6	ASSPPIEGSPLH
TRBV11-3	13	-	TRBJ2-7	ASSLWSTAGYEQY
TRBV18	14	TRBD1	TRBJ2-5	ASSPLQGANQETQY
TRBV7-8	12	-	TRBJ2-5	ASSSDREQETQY
TRBV28	8	-	TRBJ1-5	ASSGQPQH
TRBV7-9	10	-	TRBJ1-2	ASSLTNYGYT
TRBV19	12	TRBD1	TRBJ2-7	ASSASGQGYEQY
TRBV6-1	13	-	TRBJ1-1	ASSEGFGVNTEAF
TRBV11-2	10	-	TRBJ2-5	ASSLNGETQY
TRBV3-1	11	-	TRBJ1-2	ASSQVLNYGYT
TRBV15	14	-	TRBJ2-6	ATSRDTETGANVLT
TRBV12-3/TRBV12-4	12	-	TRBJ2-3	ASNHQGGQDTQY
TRBV11-2	11	-	TRBJ2-1	ASSFFSHNEQF
TRBV12-3/TRBV12-4	13	TRBD2	TRBJ2-1	ASSNSGRAGNEQF
TRBV7-9	10	-	TRBJ1-5	ASSSGTQPQH
TRBV5-6	13	TRBD1	TRBJ1-1	ASSSEFGQDPEAF
TRBV28	12	TRBD2	TRBJ2-7	ASSFLAGAYEQY
TRBV29-1	16	TRBD2	TRBJ2-7	SVRPLGLAGGVSYEQY
TRBV6-4	11	-	TRBJ2-7	ASSPDRTYEQY
TRBV7-7	14	-	TRBJ2-3	ASSPTGTGNTDTQY
TRBV5-1	14	TRBD2	TRBJ2-5	ASSTPQAGPQETQY
TRBV28	12	TRBD2	TRBJ2-7	ASSLRWGEGEQY
TRBV6-1	13	-	TRBJ2-1	ASREHQGIGNEQF
TRBV29-1	16	TRBD2	TRBJ2-1	SVCLAAVSPGSYNEQF
TRBV7-8	15	-	TRBJ2-4	ASSLGGTSRTKNIQY
TRBV5-6	10	-	TRBJ2-7	ASRESPGEQY
TRBV5-1	13	-	TRBJ2-2	ASSPKPDFTGELF
TRBV12-3/TRBV12-4	12	-	TRBJ2-7	ASSLVGSSYEQY
TRBV28	12	-	TRBJ1-1	ASSPGQLLTEAF
TRBV7-9	12	-	TRBJ2-5	ASSPIGLRETQY
TRBV14	15	TRBD2	TRBJ2-1	ASSPKDTGGPRGEQF
TRBV3-1	14	TRBD2	TRBJ2-3	ASSHQTSGITDTQY
TRBV20-1	13	-	TRBJ2-1	SARDFQGNVNEQF